This T cell receptor beta chain stems from a study of blood T cells in healthy people across ages. This clonotype was detected ten times or more. Trimming cost V 7 bases and J 2 bases; bases outside gene matches: 8. This CDR3 region has 15 residues. The germline CDR1 and CDR2 sequences are MDHEN and SYDVKM. Primers used in a second PCR of about 6 to 11 cycles were a sample-barcoded 5' primer and a J-beta primer mix. MiXCR was run by TCRdb on the 5' RACE reads, yielding one entry per CDR3 protein. The data hold about 930,000 distinct CDR3 sequences, with roughly 28% observed a single time. This sample also belongs to another study, concerning T cells of mothers and their children.

Sequenced input: blood. This receptor was taken from a woman in her thirties or forties in good health. The chain has TRBV28 and TRBJ2-1; 7 bases match TRBD1. This CDR3 is CASTRDRAAYNEQFF. Here the CDR3 DNA reads TGTGCCAGCACCCGAGACAGGGCTGCCTACAATGAGCAGTTCTTC.